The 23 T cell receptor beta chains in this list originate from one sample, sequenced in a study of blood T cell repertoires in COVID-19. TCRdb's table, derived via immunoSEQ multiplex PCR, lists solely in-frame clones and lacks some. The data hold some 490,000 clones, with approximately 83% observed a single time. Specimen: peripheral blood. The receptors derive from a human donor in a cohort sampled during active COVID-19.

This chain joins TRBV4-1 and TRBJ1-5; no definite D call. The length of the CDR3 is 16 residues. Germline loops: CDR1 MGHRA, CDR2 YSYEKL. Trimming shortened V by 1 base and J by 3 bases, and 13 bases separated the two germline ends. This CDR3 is CASSQGALRDNQPQHF. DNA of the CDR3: TGCGCCAGCAGCCAAGGGGCACTCCGAGACAATCAGCCCCAGCATTTT.

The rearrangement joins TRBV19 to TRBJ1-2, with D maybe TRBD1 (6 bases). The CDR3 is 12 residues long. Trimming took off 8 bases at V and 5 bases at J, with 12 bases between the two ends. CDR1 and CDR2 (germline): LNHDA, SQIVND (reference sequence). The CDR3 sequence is CASVDSRYGYTF. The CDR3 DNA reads TGTGCCAGTGTGGACAGCCGATATGGCTACACCTTC.

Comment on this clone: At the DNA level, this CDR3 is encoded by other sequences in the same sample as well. CDR3 coding DNA: TGTGCCAGCAGCTTACGGGTGGGCACTGAAGCTTTCTTT. It translates to CASSLRVGTEAFF. This chain uses TRBV7-2 with TRBJ1-1; the D is unclear. This CDR3 comprises 13 residues. Germline V gives CDR1 SGHTA, CDR2 FQGNSA. Trimming left V 2 bases short and J 4 bases short, with 8 bases between.

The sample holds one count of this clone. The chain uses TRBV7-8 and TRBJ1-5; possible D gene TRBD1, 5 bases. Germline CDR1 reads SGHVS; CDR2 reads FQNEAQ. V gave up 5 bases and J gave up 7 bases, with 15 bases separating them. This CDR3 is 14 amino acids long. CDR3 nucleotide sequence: TGTGCCAGCAGCCAGAGGCAGGGCGAGCAGCCCCAGCATTTT. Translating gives CASSQRQGEQPQHF. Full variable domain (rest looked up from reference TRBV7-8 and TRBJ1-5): GAGVSQSPRYKVAKRGQDVALRCDPISGHVSLFWYQQALGQGPEFLTYFQNEAQLDKSGLPSDRFFAERPEGSVSTLKIQRTQQEDSAVYLCASSQRQGEQPQHFGDGTRLSIL.

The CDR3 DNA reads as TGTGCCTGGAGAGGTCGGACAGGTCCTAATCAGCCCCAGCATTTT. It yields the protein CAWRGRTGPNQPQHF. J is TRBJ1-5 and V is TRBV30, with 7 positions matching TRBD1. From germline, CDR1 is GTSNPN and CDR2 SVGIG (reference sequence). Unmatched junction bases numbered 9, after V lost 3 bases and J lost 4 bases. The CDR3 runs 15 residues.

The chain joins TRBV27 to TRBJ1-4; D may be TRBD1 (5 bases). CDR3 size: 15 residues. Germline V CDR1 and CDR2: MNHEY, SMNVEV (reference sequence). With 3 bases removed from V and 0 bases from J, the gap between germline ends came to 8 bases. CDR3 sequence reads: CASSFMTATNEKLFF. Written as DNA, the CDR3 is TGTGCCAGCAGTTTTATGACAGCAACTAATGAAAAACTGTTTTTT.

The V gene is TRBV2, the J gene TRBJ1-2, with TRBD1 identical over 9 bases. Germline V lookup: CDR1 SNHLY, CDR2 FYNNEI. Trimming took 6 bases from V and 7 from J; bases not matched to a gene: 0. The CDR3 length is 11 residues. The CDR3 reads CASRDRGGYTF. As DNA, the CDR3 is TGTGCCAGCAGGGACAGGGGTGGCTACACCTTC. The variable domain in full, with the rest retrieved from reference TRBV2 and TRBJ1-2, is EPEVTQTPSHQVTQMGQEVILRCVPISNHLYFYWYRQILGQKVEFLVSFYNNEISEKSEIFDDQFSVERPDGSNFTLKIRSTKLEDSAMYFCASRDRGGYTFGSGTRLTVV.

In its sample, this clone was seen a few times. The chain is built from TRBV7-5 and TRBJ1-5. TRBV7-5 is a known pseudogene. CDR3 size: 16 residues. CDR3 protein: CARSFYGGWRGQPQHF. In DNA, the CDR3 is TGTGCCAGAAGCTTTTATGGGGGTTGGCGGGGGCAGCCCCAGCATTTT.

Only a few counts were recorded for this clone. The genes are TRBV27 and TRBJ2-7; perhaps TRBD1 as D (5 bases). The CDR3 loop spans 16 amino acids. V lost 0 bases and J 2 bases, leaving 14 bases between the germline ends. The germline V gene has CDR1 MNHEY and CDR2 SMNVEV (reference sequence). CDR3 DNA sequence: TGTGCCAGCAGTTTATCAGGACAACGCAATACCTACGAGCAGTACTTC. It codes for CASSLSGQRNTYEQYF.

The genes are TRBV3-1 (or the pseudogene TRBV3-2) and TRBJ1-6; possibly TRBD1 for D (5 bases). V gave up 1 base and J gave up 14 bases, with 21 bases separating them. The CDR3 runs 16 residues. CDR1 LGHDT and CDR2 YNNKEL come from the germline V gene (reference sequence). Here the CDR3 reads CASSQGPGRTGETLHF. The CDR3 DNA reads TGTGCCAGCAGCCAAGGTCCGGGGCGTACGGGGGAAACCCTCCACTTT.

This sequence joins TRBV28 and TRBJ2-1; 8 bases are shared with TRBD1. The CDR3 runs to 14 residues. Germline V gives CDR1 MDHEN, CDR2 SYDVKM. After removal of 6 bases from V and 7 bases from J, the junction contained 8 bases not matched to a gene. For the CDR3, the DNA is TGTGCCAGCAGCCACCGACAGGGGCCAAATGAGCAGTTCTTC. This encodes CASSHRQGPNEQFF.

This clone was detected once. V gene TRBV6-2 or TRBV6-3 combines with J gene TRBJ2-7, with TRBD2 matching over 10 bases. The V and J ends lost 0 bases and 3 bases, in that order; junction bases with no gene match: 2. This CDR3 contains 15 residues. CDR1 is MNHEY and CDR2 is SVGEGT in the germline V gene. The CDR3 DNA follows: TGTGCCAGCAGTTACTCGGCTAGCGGGAGCTACGAGCAGTACTTC. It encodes CASSYSASGSYEQYF.

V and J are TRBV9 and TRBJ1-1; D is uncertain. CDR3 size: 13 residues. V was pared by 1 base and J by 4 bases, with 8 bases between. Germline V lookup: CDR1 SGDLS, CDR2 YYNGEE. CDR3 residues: CASSVLAATEAFF. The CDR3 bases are TGTGCCAGCAGCGTACTAGCAGCCACTGAAGCTTTCTTT.

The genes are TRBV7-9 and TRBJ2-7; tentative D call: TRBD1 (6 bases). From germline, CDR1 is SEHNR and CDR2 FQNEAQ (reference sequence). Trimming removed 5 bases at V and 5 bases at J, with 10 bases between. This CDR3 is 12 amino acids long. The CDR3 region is CASSPQGNEQYF. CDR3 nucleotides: TGTGCCAGCAGCCCCCAGGGGAACGAGCAGTACTTC. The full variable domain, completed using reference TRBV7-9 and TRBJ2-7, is DTGVSQNPRHKITKRGQNVTFRCDPISEHNRLYWYRQTLGQGPEFLTYFQNEAQLEKSRLLSDRFSAERPKGSFSTLEIQRTEQGDSAMYLCASSPQGNEQYFGPGTRLTVT.

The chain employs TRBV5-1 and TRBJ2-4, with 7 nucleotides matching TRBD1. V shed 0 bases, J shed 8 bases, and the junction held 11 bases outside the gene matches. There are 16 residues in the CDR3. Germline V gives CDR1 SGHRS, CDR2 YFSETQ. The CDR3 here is CASSLEGQPDGDIQYF. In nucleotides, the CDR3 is TGCGCCAGCAGCTTGGAGGGACAGCCTGATGGGGACATTCAGTACTTC.

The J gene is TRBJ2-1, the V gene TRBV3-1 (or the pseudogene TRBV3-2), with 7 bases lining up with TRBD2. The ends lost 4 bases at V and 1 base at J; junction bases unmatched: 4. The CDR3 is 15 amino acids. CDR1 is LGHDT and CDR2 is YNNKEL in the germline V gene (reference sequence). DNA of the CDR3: TGTGCCAGCAGCCGGTCGGGGGGATCCTACAATGAGCAGTTCTTC. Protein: CASSRSGGSYNEQFF.

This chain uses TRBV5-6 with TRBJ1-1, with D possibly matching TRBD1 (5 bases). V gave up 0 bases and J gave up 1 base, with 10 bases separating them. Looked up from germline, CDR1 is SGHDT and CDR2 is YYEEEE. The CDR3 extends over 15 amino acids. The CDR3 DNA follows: TGTGCCAGCAGCTTGGAAGTGGGGGGGAACACTGAAGCTTTCTTT. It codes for CASSLEVGGNTEAFF.

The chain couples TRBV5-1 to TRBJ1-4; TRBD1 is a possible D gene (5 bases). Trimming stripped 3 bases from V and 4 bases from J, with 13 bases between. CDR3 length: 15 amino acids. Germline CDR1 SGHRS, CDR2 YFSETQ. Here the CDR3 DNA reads TGCGCCAGCAGCTCCGGGACTGCCCTTAATGAAAAACTGTTTTTT. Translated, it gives CASSSGTALNEKLFF.

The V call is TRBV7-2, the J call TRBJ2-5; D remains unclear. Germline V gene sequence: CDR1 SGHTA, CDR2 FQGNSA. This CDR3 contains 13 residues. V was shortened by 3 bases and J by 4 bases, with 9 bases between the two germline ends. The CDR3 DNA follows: TGTGCCAGCAGCTTGCAGCGTCGAGAGACCCAGTACTTC. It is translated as CASSLQRRETQYF.

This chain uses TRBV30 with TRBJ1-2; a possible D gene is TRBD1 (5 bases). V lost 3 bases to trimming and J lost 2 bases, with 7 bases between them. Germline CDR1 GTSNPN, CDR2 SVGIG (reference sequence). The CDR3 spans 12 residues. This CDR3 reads CAWRDNNYGYTF. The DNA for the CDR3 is TGTGCCTGGAGGGACAACAACTATGGCTACACCTTC.

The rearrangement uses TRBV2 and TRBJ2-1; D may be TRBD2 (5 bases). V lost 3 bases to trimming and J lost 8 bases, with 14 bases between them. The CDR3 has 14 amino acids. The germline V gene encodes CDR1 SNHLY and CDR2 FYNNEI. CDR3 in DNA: TGTGCCAGCAGTGATTGGACTTTAGGCGATGAGCAGTTCTTC. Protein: CASSDWTLGDEQFF. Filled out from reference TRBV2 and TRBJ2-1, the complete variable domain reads EPEVTQTPSHQVTQMGQEVILRCVPISNHLYFYWYRQILGQKVEFLVSFYNNEISEKSEIFDDQFSVERPDGSNFTLKIRSTKLEDSAMYFCASSDWTLGDEQFFGPGTRLTVL.

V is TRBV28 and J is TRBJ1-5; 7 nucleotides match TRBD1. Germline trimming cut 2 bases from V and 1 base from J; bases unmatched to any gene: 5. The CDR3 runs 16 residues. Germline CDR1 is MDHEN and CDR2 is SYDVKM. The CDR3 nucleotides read TGTGCCAGCAGTTTACGTCCAGGGGGGAGCAATCAGCCCCAGCATTTT. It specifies CASSLRPGGSNQPQHF.

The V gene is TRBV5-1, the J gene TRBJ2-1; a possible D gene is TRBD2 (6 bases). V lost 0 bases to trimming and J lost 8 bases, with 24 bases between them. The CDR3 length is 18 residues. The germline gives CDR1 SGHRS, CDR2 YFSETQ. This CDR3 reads CASSLDPPGVSGRDEQFF. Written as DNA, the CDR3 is TGCGCCAGCAGCTTGGACCCCCCGGGAGTATCCGGTCGGGATGAGCAGTTCTTC.